This is a list of T cell receptor beta chains from one sample in a study of CD8 T cells in ankylosing spondylitis. TCRdb recomputed calls from the 5' RACE reads with MiXCR, one row per CDR3 protein. The repertoire consists of 250,000 to 400,000 distinct CDR3 sequences, with roughly 10% occurring once and the leading ten covering roughly 9.1%. The specimen was blood, either unsorted or a sorted T cell fraction (not recorded which). The receptor set was obtained from a female donor with ankylosing spondylitis or in good health (not recorded which). Both conserved end residues are part of each CDR3. The D gene is left open where the match is weak. Size tells how often a clone was seen (once, few, many) or the class of an expanded clone, and some rows leave it out.

many	TRBV27	TRBJ1-3	NA	CASGGSSGNTIYF	TGTGCCAGCGGGGGGAGCTCTGGAAACACCATATATTTT
NA	TRBV29-1	TRBJ2-7	TRBD1	CSVDRGSGYEQYF	TGCAGCGTCGACAGGGGGTCGGGCTACGAGCAGTACTTC
many	TRBV9	TRBJ2-1	NA	CASSVGAETYNEQFF	TGTGCCAGCAGCGTAGGGGCGGAAACCTACAATGAGCAGTTCTTC
many	TRBV28	TRBJ2-7	TRBD2	CASIPGTSGSGEQYF	TGTGCCAGCATACCTGGGACTAGCGGGAGCGGAGAGCAGTACTTC
many	TRBV10-3	TRBJ2-2	NA	CAISGQLETGELFF	TGTGCCATCAGCGGGCAGCTAGAAACCGGGGAGCTGTTTTTT
many	TRBV5-5	TRBJ1-1	NA	CASSLGGAWGNTEAFF	TGTGCCAGCAGCTTGGGGGGGGCCTGGGGAAACACTGAAGCTTTCTTT
many	TRBV5-5	TRBJ2-3	NA	CASSLQPGLTDTQYF	TGTGCCAGCAGCCTACAACCCGGGTTAACAGATACGCAGTATTTT
many	TRBV28	TRBJ1-2	TRBD1	CASISGTVNYGYTF	TGTGCCAGCATTTCCGGGACAGTGAACTATGGCTACACCTTC
NA	TRBV20-1	TRBJ2-1	NA	CSARRDSNSKFF	TGCAGTGCTAGACGGGACTCCAATTCTAAGTTCTTC
many	TRBV20-1	TRBJ2-7	NA	CSASEGYEQYF	TGCAGTGCTAGCGAGGGTTACGAGCAGTACTTC
NA	TRBV29-1	TRBJ2-7	NA	CSAAPGGPYEQYF	TGCAGCGCCGCCCCAGGAGGTCCATACGAGCAGTACTTC
NA	TRBV5-1	TRBJ1-1	TRBD1	CASSSGGDRSEAFF	TGCGCCAGCAGCTCAGGAGGGGACAGGAGTGAAGCTTTCTTT
many	TRBV29-1	TRBJ2-3	NA	CSVVTTGAGLADTQYF	TGCAGCGTGGTCACGACAGGTGCAGGTTTGGCAGATACGCAGTATTTT
few	TRBV11-3	TRBJ2-3	NA	CASSLDGKSTDTQYF	TGTGCCAGCAGCTTAGATGGGAAAAGCACAGATACGCAGTATTTT
NA	TRBV20-1	TRBJ1-1	NA	CSAPGQPNTEAFF	TGCAGTGCCCCGGGACAACCGAACACTGAAGCTTTCTTT
few	TRBV12-3/TRBV12-4	TRBJ2-7	TRBD2	CASSYGLAGVGEQYF	TGTGCCAGCAGCTACGGACTAGCGGGCGTCGGCGAGCAGTACTTC
many	TRBV28	TRBJ2-3	TRBD2	CASSFQGLAGEPDSTDTQYF	TGTGCCAGCAGTTTTCAGGGACTAGCGGGGGAGCCCGATAGCACAGATACGCAGTATTTT
many	TRBV20-1	TRBJ2-1	NA	CSASRVGLHNEQFF	TGCAGTGCTAGTAGAGTGGGATTACACAATGAGCAGTTCTTC
many	TRBV10-3	TRBJ2-1	NA	CAISVRENEQFF	TGTGCCATCAGTGTCCGAGAGAATGAGCAGTTCTTC
many	TRBV5-5	TRBJ1-3	TRBD1	CASSPRQGVFGNTIYF	TGTGCCAGCAGCCCCAGACAGGGAGTTTTTGGAAACACCATATATTTT
many	TRBV10-3	TRBJ2-7	NA	CAVSSNGQDQQYF	TGTGCCGTGAGCTCGAATGGACAAGACCAGCAGTACTTC